The 27 T cell receptor beta chains below were found in one sample sequenced in a study of siplizumab effects on memory and regulatory T cells. Libraries were prepared by immunoSEQ multiplex PCR; TCRdb keeps only in-frame clonotypes and omits some of them. The table lists about 63,000 clones, approximately 82% of them singletons. The sample comprised memory CD4+ T cells sorted from blood. The receptors derive from a human donor in good health.

This sequence joins TRBV9 and TRBJ2-5; D might be TRBD1 (5 bases). The V end lost 3 bases, the J end lost 0 bases, and 15 bases lay between the germline ends. The CDR3 is 16 residues long. The germline V gene encodes CDR1 SGDLS and CDR2 YYNGEE. CDR3 DNA sequence: TGTGCCAGCAGCGCCCACGGTGGGGCTTACCAAGAGACCCAGTACTTC. This translates into CASSAHGGAYQETQYF.

V gene TRBV6-6 combines with J gene TRBJ2-2, with D unresolved. The CDR3 runs 14 residues. The germline CDR1 and CDR2 sequences are MNHNY and SVGAGI (reference sequence). Between the trimmed V and J ends, which lost 6 bases and 6 bases, there was a span of 14 bases. The chain's CDR3 is CASSYQLHAGELFF. The CDR3 region has the DNA TGTGCCAGCAGCTACCAACTCCACGCCGGGGAGCTGTTTTTT.

The chain combines TRBV29-1 with TRBJ1-2; weak D call: TRBD1 (6 bases). Germline V gives CDR1 SQVTM, CDR2 ANQGSEA. V lost 5 bases and J 6 bases, leaving 13 bases between the germline ends. The CDR3 consists of 12 residues. The CDR3 DNA follows: TGCAGCGTTTTGGGCCACAGGGATGGCTACACCTTC. As protein: CSVLGHRDGYTF.

CDR3 in amino acids: CASSRTSGRNNEQFF. The CDR3 DNA follows: TGTGCCAGCAGCCGTACTAGCGGGAGGAACAATGAGCAGTTCTTC. The chain links TRBV5-8 to TRBJ2-1; 12 nucleotides agree with TRBD2. V was clipped by 4 bases and J by 5 bases; unmatched bases: 4. This CDR3 has 15 residues. Germline loops: CDR1 SGHTS, CDR2 YDEGEE. Complete variable domain (other parts from reference TRBV5-8 and TRBJ2-1): EAGVTQSPTHLIKTRGQQATLRCSPISGHTSVYWYQQALGLGLQFLLWYDEGEERNRGNFPPRFSGRQFPNYSSELNVNALELEDSALYLCASSRTSGRNNEQFFGPGTRLTVL.

This chain uses TRBV5-8 with TRBJ1-2; D may be TRBD1 (6 bases). The CDR3 runs 15 residues. CDR1 is SGHTS, CDR2 YDEGEE, per germline. Between the trimmed V and J ends, which lost 0 bases and 5 bases, there was a span of 14 bases. Here the CDR3 DNA reads TGTGCCAGCAGCTTGGTAGTTTTACAGGGATATGGCTACACCTTC. Its translation is CASSLVVLQGYGYTF.

The chain combines TRBV28 with TRBJ1-4; 7 nucleotides align to TRBD1. CDR3 size: 13 residues. Looked up from germline, CDR1 is MDHEN and CDR2 is SYDVKM. V dropped 3 bases and J dropped 13; count of bases not matched to a gene: 8. The CDR3 protein is CASSLTGSLGLFF. The CDR3 nucleotides read TGTGCCAGCAGTTTGACAGGGTCTCTCGGACTGTTTTTT. The variable domain in full, with the rest retrieved from reference TRBV28 and TRBJ1-4, is DVKVTQSSRYLVKRTGEKVFLECVQDMDHENMFWYRQDPGLGLRLIYFSYDVKMKEKGDIPEGYSVSREKKERFSLILESASTNQTSMYLCASSLTGSLGLFFGSGTQLSVL.

V usage is TRBV5-6 and J usage is TRBJ1-3, with D unresolved. V was clipped by 1 base and J by 1 base, with 3 bases between them. Per germline, CDR1 SGHDT and CDR2 YYEEEE. This CDR3 region has 13 residues. CDR3 region: CASSLRSGNTIYF. CDR3 coding DNA: TGTGCCAGCAGCTTGCGTTCTGGAAACACCATATATTTT.

This CDR3 is CASSYGDRVNEQYF. The CDR3 DNA reads as TGTGCCAGCAGTTATGGAGACAGGGTGAACGAGCAGTACTTC. The rearrangement uses TRBV6-6 and TRBJ2-7; 7 positions agree with TRBD1. CDR1 and CDR2 (germline): MNHNY, SVGAGI (reference sequence). Germline trimming cut 3 bases from V and 5 bases from J; bases unmatched to any gene: 7. The CDR3 length is 14 residues.

This clone was seen a handful of times. The chain employs TRBV7-8 and TRBJ1-4, with a weak D call TRBD1 (6 bases). Between the trimmed V and J ends, which lost 5 bases and 6 bases, there was a span of 16 bases. This CDR3 has 15 residues. Germline CDR1 SGHVS, CDR2 FQNEAQ. The chain's CDR3 is CASSRRDTDYEKLFF. CDR3 sequence (DNA): TGTGCCAGCAGCCGCCGGGACACCGACTATGAAAAACTGTTTTTT.

The CDR3 reads CASSFQQETNYGYTF. The CDR3 nucleotides read TGTGCCAGCAGCTTTCAACAGGAGACTAACTATGGCTACACCTTC. The rearrangement joins TRBV5-6 to TRBJ1-2, with D perhaps matching TRBD1 (5 bases). The V end was cut by 2 bases, the J end by 0 bases, with 11 bases between. This CDR3 is built from 15 residues. The germline V gene encodes CDR1 SGHDT and CDR2 YYEEEE.

This chain links TRBV2 with TRBJ1-5; D is unclear. CDR1 and CDR2 from the germline V gene are SNHLY and FYNNEI. Between the trimmed V and J ends, which lost 3 bases and 4 bases, there was a span of 4 bases. The CDR3 loop spans 12 amino acids. The CDR3 DNA is TGTGCCAGCAGTGAGGGGAATCAGCCCCAGCATTTT. Translating it yields CASSEGNQPQHF.

In this sample, this clone turned up a few times. CDR3 coding DNA: TGTGCCAGCAGTTACTCGAGCTTCCAGGATTATGGCTACACCTTC. It codes for CASSYSSFQDYGYTF. The chain uses TRBV6-6 and TRBJ1-2; D remains ambiguous. The CDR3 spans 15 residues. The ends were cut back, 0 bases at V and 5 bases at J, with 13 bases in the middle. CDR1 is MNHNY and CDR2 is SVGAGI in the germline V gene (reference sequence).

The chain is built from TRBV5-6 and TRBJ2-3, with a possible D match to TRBD1 (6 bases). Per the germline V gene, CDR1 is SGHDT and CDR2 is YYEEEE. V lost 4 bases to trimming and J lost 13 bases, with 19 bases between them. The CDR3 contains 13 residues. The CDR3 DNA is TGTGCCAGCAGCAGCCTAGACAGGTCCGCTAAGTATTTT. Residues: CASSSLDRSAKYF.

The chain recombines TRBV6-1 with TRBJ2-5; D might be TRBD1 (5 bases). The CDR3 has 15 amino acids. Trimming shortened V by 4 bases and J by 1 base, and 13 bases separated the two germline ends. Per the germline V gene, CDR1 is MNHNS and CDR2 is SASEGT. The CDR3 region is CASSGFGALQETQYF. In DNA, the CDR3 is TGTGCCAGCAGTGGGTTTGGGGCCCTCCAAGAGACCCAGTACTTC.

The rearrangement joins TRBV7-9 to TRBJ2-7; 9 nucleotides align to TRBD1. The CDR3 spans 15 residues. Germline assignment: CDR1 SEHNR and CDR2 FQNEAQ (reference sequence). With 2 bases clipped from V and 2 bases from J, the junction kept 4 bases outside the gene matches. CDR3 protein: CASSLFGTGTYEQYF. CDR3 in DNA: TGTGCCAGCAGCTTATTTGGGACAGGGACCTACGAGCAGTACTTC.

The chain combines TRBV19 with TRBJ2-7; a possible D gene is TRBD2 (6 bases). Germline CDR1 LNHDA, CDR2 SQIVND (reference sequence). The CDR3 runs 15 residues. Trimming removed 3 bases from V and 3 bases from J, with 15 bases in between. The CDR3 coding sequence is TGTGCCAGTAGTATTTTGGCTAGCGATAACTACGAGCAGTACTTC. Translated, it gives CASSILASDNYEQYF.

The chain has TRBV7-2 and TRBJ2-1; D is possibly TRBD2 (6 bases). Germline-derived CDR1 and CDR2 are SGHTA and FQGNSA. V was trimmed by 2 bases and J by 2 bases, leaving 13 bases between them. There are 16 residues in the CDR3. The CDR3 is CASSLNGLLAYNEQFF. The CDR3 DNA sequence: TGTGCCAGCAGCTTAAACGGACTATTAGCCTACAATGAGCAGTTCTTC.

V is TRBV10-3 and J is TRBJ2-7, with D possibly called TRBD1 or TRBD2 (5 bases each). The germline V and J ends were trimmed by 7 bases and 6 bases, with 19 bases remaining between them. Looked up from germline, CDR1 is ENHRY and CDR2 is SYGVKD. This CDR3 is built from 14 residues. The CDR3 reads CAITRDLTGGEQYF. The CDR3, as DNA: TGTGCCATCACCCGGGACCTTACTGGTGGCGAGCAGTACTTC.

This chain connects TRBV6-1 to TRBJ2-3, with TRBD2 identical over 9 bases. Trimming took 3 bases from V and 3 from J; bases not matched to a gene: 4. Germline V gene data show CDR1 as MNHNS and CDR2 as SASEGT. This CDR3 is 15 amino acids long. The CDR3: CASSDPSGITDTQYF. As DNA, the CDR3 is TGTGCCAGCAGTGATCCTAGCGGGATTACAGATACGCAGTATTTT.

The chain employs TRBV19 and TRBJ2-6, with unresolved D. The V gene lost 10 bases and the J gene lost 2 bases, with 9 bases spanning the gap. The CDR3 runs 13 residues. Germline-derived CDR1 and CDR2 are LNHDA and SQIVND (reference sequence). The chain's CDR3 is CAIKLTGANVLTF. CDR3 coding DNA: TGTGCCATCAAACTTACTGGGGCCAACGTCCTGACTTTC.

The genes are TRBV6-5 and TRBJ1-1; D may be TRBD1 (6 bases). The CDR3 spans 14 residues. Trimming pared 6 bases from V and 4 bases from J, leaving 15 bases between. The germline V gene has CDR1 MNHEY and CDR2 SVGAGI. This chain's CDR3 is CASSLTGTRTEAFF. The CDR3 bases are TGTGCCAGCAGCTTAACAGGGACGCGCACTGAAGCTTTCTTT.

The chain employs TRBV11-3 and TRBJ2-6, with 7 bases matching TRBD1. V trimming: 5 bases; J trimming: 8 bases; junction bases outside the gene matches: 3. From germline, CDR1 is SGHNT and CDR2 YENEEA. The CDR3 totals 13 residues. The CDR3 DNA follows: TGTGCCAGCAGCCCGACAGGGTCCAACGTCCTGACTTTC. Translated: CASSPTGSNVLTF.

This clone has only one observation. The chain is built from TRBV5-1 and TRBJ2-5; weak D call: TRBD1 (6 bases). Trimming cost V 5 bases and J 3 bases, with 11 bases left between them. Germline values: CDR1 SGHRS, CDR2 YFSETQ. This CDR3 region has 13 residues. The chain's CDR3 is CASREGVEETQYF. Here the CDR3 DNA reads TGCGCCAGCAGAGAGGGGGTGGAAGAGACCCAGTACTTC.

The gene calls are TRBV4-1 and TRBJ2-2; weak D call: TRBD1 (5 bases). Germline-derived CDR1 and CDR2 are MGHRA and YSYEKL. The V end was cut by 0 bases, the J end by 6 bases, with 11 bases between. This CDR3 has 15 amino acids. In nucleotides, the CDR3 is TGCGCCAGCAGCCAAGAAGGGGTAGTTTCCGGGGAGCTGTTTTTT. Its protein is CASSQEGVVSGELFF.

J is TRBJ2-1 and V is TRBV2, with D possibly being TRBD2 (6 bases). This CDR3 is 14 amino acids long. Trimming removed 9 bases at V and 7 bases at J, with 19 bases between. The germline gives CDR1 SNHLY, CDR2 FYNNEI. CDR3 DNA sequence: TGTGCCAGGCCACCGGGACTCTCTCGGAATGAGCAGTTCTTC. Protein product: CARPPGLSRNEQFF. The full variable domain, with the rest looked up from reference TRBV2 and TRBJ2-1, is EPEVTQTPSHQVTQMGQEVILRCVPISNHLYFYWYRQILGQKVEFLVSFYNNEISEKSEIFDDQFSVERPDGSNFTLKIRSTKLEDSAMYFCARPPGLSRNEQFFGPGTRLTVL.

The chain is built from TRBV6-1 and TRBJ2-1, with TRBD2 identical over 11 bases. The CDR3 extends over 18 amino acids. CDR1 and CDR2 (germline): MNHNS, SASEGT. V lost 0 bases and J lost 2; bases outside the gene matches: 6. CDR3 loop: CASSEARLAGITYNEQFF. The CDR3 DNA reads TGTGCCAGCAGTGAAGCGCGACTAGCGGGAATTACCTACAATGAGCAGTTCTTC.

CDR3 sequence reads: CASSSYGTFYTTQETQYF. DNA for the CDR3: TGTGCCAGCAGCTCATATGGGACCTTCTATACAACTCAAGAGACCCAGTACTTC. V is TRBV11-2 and J is TRBJ2-5; D might be TRBD1 or TRBD2, each matching 5 bases. This CDR3 is 18 amino acids long. V was clipped by 4 bases and J by 2 bases, with 23 bases between them. CDR1 is SGHAT and CDR2 is FQNNGV in the germline V gene.